These 23 T cell receptor beta chains share one sample of origin, sequenced in a study of a mutant IDH1 vaccine in newly diagnosed glioma. Their recognized antigens are unknown. Produced via immunoSEQ multiplex PCR; TCRdb's table is partial and in-frame only. The sample lists roughly 60,000 clones, roughly four fifths occurring once. The time point is: week 11, during vaccination. Doses of 300 ug of mutant IDH1 20-mer peptide were given with topical imiquimod. The source material was PBMCs, sampled from a glioma patient whose treatment included an IDH1 peptide vaccine. The receptors derive from a man aged 30-40 years with glioma.

The chain couples TRBV7-2 to TRBJ1-4; D is possibly TRBD1 (5 bases). Trimming took off 2 bases at V and 3 bases at J, with 7 bases between the two ends. CDR1 and CDR2 from the germline V gene are SGHTA and FQGNSA. The CDR3 spans 14 residues. The CDR3 protein is CASSLQGSNEKLFF. The CDR3 DNA reads TGTGCCAGCAGCTTACAGGGATCTAATGAAAAACTGTTTTTT.

This clone has just one count. This rearrangement joins TRBV1 to TRBJ2-7; the table's D gene call, TRBD1, was not cross checked with the DNA. TRBV1 has pseudogene status. This CDR3 has 16 residues. The CDR3 nucleotides are TGCACCAGCAGCCAAGTCGCCCTACAGGAATCCTACGAGCAGTACTTC. This translates into CTSSQVALQESYEQYF.

The chain recombines TRBV7-9 with TRBJ2-7; TRBD1 matches 8 bases. With V trimmed by 8 bases and J by 4 bases, 25 bases remained unmatched. The germline V gene encodes CDR1 SEHNR and CDR2 FQNEAQ (reference sequence). This CDR3 spans 19 amino acids. The CDR3 region has the DNA TGTGCCAGCGGACCCGGTAAAAGTCTGGCGGGACAGGTGTTATACGAGCAGTACTTC. Its translation: CASGPGKSLAGQVLYEQYF.

The chain combines TRBV28 with TRBJ2-7; D is ambiguous. This CDR3 region has 14 residues. Germline V gene data show CDR1 as MDHEN and CDR2 as SYDVKM. The V end was cut by 2 bases, the J end by 4 bases, with 12 bases between. The DNA of the CDR3 is TGTGCCAGCAGTTTAAGGCAGAGATCTTACGAGCAGTACTTC. It translates to CASSLRQRSYEQYF.

This chain links TRBV11-2 with TRBJ1-4, with D unclear. CDR1 and CDR2 from the germline V gene are SGHAT and FQNNGV. The CDR3 extends over 13 amino acids. With 1 base removed from V and 7 bases from J, the gap between germline ends came to 7 bases. CDR3 coding DNA: TGTGCCAGCAGCTTAGGGGTACGTGAAAAACTGTTTTTT. This gives the protein CASSLGVREKLFF.

This clone has only one observation. The chain has TRBV9 and TRBJ2-7; D gene uncertain. This CDR3 comprises 15 residues. Germline V gene data show CDR1 as SGDLS and CDR2 as YYNGEE. V was trimmed by 0 bases and J by 2 bases, leaving 12 bases between them. The chain's CDR3 is CASSVGVNTPYEQYF. The CDR3, as DNA: TGTGCCAGCAGCGTAGGAGTGAACACCCCCTACGAGCAGTACTTC.

The V and J genes are TRBV5-1 and TRBJ1-4; 12 nucleotides line up with TRBD1. Germline V gives CDR1 SGHRS, CDR2 YFSETQ. The CDR3 extends over 18 amino acids. Trimming at V came to 8 bases and at J to 2 bases, leaving 13 bases not matched to a gene. This CDR3 is CARLKPGQGAPTNEKLFF. DNA for the CDR3: TGCGCCAGATTAAAACCGGGACAGGGGGCGCCTACTAATGAAAAACTGTTTTTT.

The chain recombines TRBV5-8 with TRBJ2-3; 7 bases fit TRBD1. V was clipped by 5 bases and J by 2 bases; unmatched bases: 8. This CDR3 region has 15 residues. Germline CDR1 and CDR2: SGHTS and YDEGEE. The DNA for the CDR3 is TGTGCCAGCAGTTCGCCGGGACAGATCACAGATACGCAGTATTTT. This gives the protein CASSSPGQITDTQYF.

V is TRBV5-4 and J is TRBJ2-2; D could derive from TRBD1 or TRBD2 (6 bases each). CDR1 is SGHNT and CDR2 is YYREEE in the germline V gene (reference sequence). This CDR3 region has 16 residues. V lost 1 base and J 6 bases, leaving 16 bases between the germline ends. In DNA, the CDR3 is TGTGCCAGCAGCTTGCTCGGGGGCGAGAGGGCCGGGGAGCTGTTTTTT. Translated: CASSLLGGERAGELFF. The entire variable domain, with the rest obtained from reference TRBV5-4 and TRBJ2-2, is as follows: ETGVTQSPTHLIKTRGQQVTLRCSSQSGHNTVSWYQQALGQGPQFIFQYYREEENGRGNFPPRFSGLQFPNYSSELNVNALELDDSALYLCASSLLGGERAGELFFGEGSRLTVL.

This clone was observed once. In the same sample, other DNA sequences code for this CDR3. V is TRBV28 and J is TRBJ2-5; no clear D. In germline, CDR1 is MDHEN, CDR2 SYDVKM. The CDR3 consists of 11 residues. The V and J ends lost 6 bases and 4 bases respectively, with 6 bases between them. CDR3 sequence reads: CASSLRETQYF. The CDR3 DNA sequence: TGTGCCAGCAGCCTGAGAGAGACCCAGTACTTC.

The chain recombines TRBV5-6 with TRBJ1-6, with TRBD1 matching 10 bases. In germline, CDR1 is SGHDT, CDR2 YYEEEE. CDR3 length: 17 residues. The junction had 10 bases not matched to a gene; V was cut back by 5 bases and J by 5 bases. Here the CDR3 DNA reads TGTGCCAGCAGTCGTATGACAGGGGGCTTAAATAATTCACCCCTCCACTTT. This translates into CASSRMTGGLNNSPLHF.

The rearrangement joins TRBV2 to TRBJ2-5; 8 nucleotides match TRBD2. The CDR3 loop spans 13 amino acids. Germline assignment: CDR1 SNHLY and CDR2 FYNNEI. Trimming removed 10 bases from V and 1 base from J; junction bases left unmatched: 5. CDR3 nucleotide sequence: TGTGCCATTCTTACTAGCGGCCAAGAGACCCAGTACTTC. This translates into CAILTSGQETQYF.

The J gene is TRBJ2-7, the V gene TRBV28; 9 bases fit TRBD1. This CDR3 spans 14 amino acids. Germline V gene lookup returns CDR1 MDHEN and CDR2 SYDVKM. Trimming took 8 bases from V and 0 from J; bases not matched to a gene: 5. CDR3 residues: CASAATGGSYEQYF. The DNA of the CDR3 is TGTGCCAGCGCCGCGACAGGGGGCTCCTACGAGCAGTACTTC.

The chain is built from TRBV9 and TRBJ2-3; TRBD2 agrees at 10 bases. Germline V CDR1 and CDR2: SGDLS, YYNGEE. CDR3 size: 15 residues. The junction had 11 bases not matched to a gene; V was cut back by 7 bases and J by 6 bases. This chain's CDR3 is CASRPILAGVDTQYF. The CDR3 DNA reads as TGTGCCAGCCGGCCCATTCTAGCGGGAGTCGATACGCAGTATTTT. Together with reference TRBV9 and TRBJ2-3, the CDR3 gives the full variable domain: DSGVTQTPKHLITATGQRVTLRCSPRSGDLSVYWYQQSLDQGLQFLIQYYNGEERAKGNILERFSAQQFPDLHSELNLSSLELGDSALYFCASRPILAGVDTQYFGPGTRLTVL.

This chain connects TRBV19 to TRBJ2-7; maybe TRBD1 (5 bases). The germline V and J ends were trimmed by 4 bases and 2 bases, with 12 bases remaining between them. The CDR3 totals 14 residues. Germline CDR1 reads LNHDA; CDR2 reads SQIVND (reference sequence). The DNA of the CDR3 is TGTGCCAGTAGTACCTATACAGGAACCTACGAGCAGTACTTC. It yields the protein CASSTYTGTYEQYF.

V is TRBV18 and J is TRBJ1-2; D might be TRBD1 (6 bases). V shed 7 bases and J shed 3 bases, with 12 bases lying between them. From germline, CDR1 is KGHSH and CDR2 LQKENI. CDR3 size: 13 residues. The CDR3 nucleotides are TGTGCCAGCTTAAACAGGGAGGACTATGGCTACACCTTC. It translates to CASLNREDYGYTF.

This chain joins TRBV19 and TRBJ2-4; a possible D gene is TRBD2 (6 bases). Germline V CDR1 and CDR2: LNHDA, SQIVND (reference sequence). The V end was cut by 4 bases, the J end by 3 bases, with 13 bases between. This CDR3 is 15 amino acids long. The CDR3 nucleotides read TGTGCCAGTAGTACTCAGCGGGTAGGCAAAAACATTCAGTACTTC. It is translated as CASSTQRVGKNIQYF.

The chain uses TRBV6-6 and TRBJ1-1; maybe TRBD1 (5 bases). Trimming removed 10 bases at V and 3 bases at J, with 18 bases between. Germline CDR1 reads MNHNY; CDR2 reads SVGAGI (reference sequence). The CDR3 loop spans 14 amino acids. CDR3 region: CATRAGPTDTEAFF. CDR3 nucleotide sequence: TGTGCCACCAGGGCGGGACCGACAGACACTGAAGCTTTCTTT.

This clone was detected only a few times. The chain employs TRBV9 and TRBJ1-1, with 11 bases fitting TRBD1. Per the germline V gene, CDR1 is SGDLS and CDR2 is YYNGEE. The CDR3 has 16 residues. Trimming removed 4 bases from V and 4 bases from J; junction bases left unmatched: 9. The DNA for the CDR3 is TGTGCCAGCAGCCATTCTCCCGGGACAGGGGGCACTGAAGCTTTCTTT. It is translated as CASSHSPGTGGTEAFF.

This sequence joins TRBV30 and TRBJ1-5; TRBD1 is a possible D gene (6 bases). Trimming cost V 2 bases and J 3 bases, with 8 bases left between them. CDR1 is GTSNPN and CDR2 is SVGIG in the germline V gene (reference sequence). CDR3 size: 13 residues. The CDR3 DNA reads TGTGCCTGGAGTAGGGGGTCCAATCAGCCCCAGCATTTT. Its translation: CAWSRGSNQPQHF.

This clone was observed once. The chain recombines TRBV28 with TRBJ1-1; 7 nucleotides match TRBD1. Trimming removed 1 base from V and 7 bases from J; junction bases left unmatched: 6. Germline V gene lookup returns CDR1 MDHEN and CDR2 SYDVKM. CDR3 length: 14 amino acids. The DNA of the CDR3 is TGTGCCAGCAGTTTATCGACAGGGACCCTTGAAGCTTTCTTT. As protein: CASSLSTGTLEAFF.

The CDR3 here is CASSSQGGYNEQFF. The CDR3 DNA is TGTGCCAGCAGTTCTCAGGGGGGCTACAATGAGCAGTTCTTC. The V and J genes are TRBV2 and TRBJ2-1; D possibly corresponds to TRBD1 (7 bases). Trimming pared 5 bases from V and 3 bases from J, leaving 11 bases between. The CDR3 length is 14 residues. Germline V gives CDR1 SNHLY, CDR2 FYNNEI.

V gene TRBV6-1 combines with J gene TRBJ1-5; 7 nucleotides agree with TRBD1. Germline assignment: CDR1 MNHNS and CDR2 SASEGT. V trimming: 5 bases; J trimming: 0 bases; junction bases outside the gene matches: 4. The CDR3 covers 15 residues. In nucleotides, the CDR3 is TGTGCCAGCAGTTTGGACAGGAATAGCAATCAGCCCCAGCATTTT. This codes for CASSLDRNSNQPQHF.